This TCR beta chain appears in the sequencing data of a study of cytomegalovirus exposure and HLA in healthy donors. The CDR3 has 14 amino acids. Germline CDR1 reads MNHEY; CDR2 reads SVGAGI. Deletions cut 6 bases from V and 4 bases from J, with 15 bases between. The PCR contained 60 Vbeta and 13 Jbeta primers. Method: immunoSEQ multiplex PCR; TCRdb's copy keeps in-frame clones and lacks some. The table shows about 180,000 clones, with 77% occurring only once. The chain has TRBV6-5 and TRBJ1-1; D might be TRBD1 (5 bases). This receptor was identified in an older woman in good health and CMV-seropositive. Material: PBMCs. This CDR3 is CASRVSLGGTEAFF. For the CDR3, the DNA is TGTGCCAGCAGGGTCTCCCTGGGGGGCACTGAAGCTTTCTTT.